The rows below give T cell receptor beta chains drawn from one sample of a study of T cell responses to AZD1222 COVID-19 vaccine. Sequenced by immunoSEQ multiplex PCR; TCRdb stores in-frame clones only, minus some. Seen here are tens of thousands of clones, about 88% observed once, and the top ten hold 10% to 15%. The specimen was peripheral blood, collected on day 0 of AZD1222 vaccination. The receptors were sampled from an adult in good health. Each CDR3 is given with its conserved first and last residue. D genes are given only for firm matches. Some rows have no size entry. The others give once, few or many, or a class for an expanded clone.

V: TRBV6-2/TRBV6-3
size: NA
D: TRBD1
J: TRBJ1-3
CDR3: CASSATGTTIYF
DNA: TGTGCCAGCAGTGCGACAGGGACCACCATATATTTT

V: TRBV27
size: NA
D: TRBD1
J: TRBJ1-2
CDR3: CASSLSSRGYGYTF
DNA: TGTGCCAGCAGTTTATCGAGCAGGGGGTATGGCTACACCTTC

V: TRBV14
size: NA
D: NA
J: TRBJ2-7
CDR3: CASSLTFSYEQYF
DNA: TGTGCCAGCAGTCTTACTTTCTCCTACGAGCAGTACTTC

V: TRBV7-2
size: NA
D: TRBD1
J: TRBJ2-6
CDR3: CASSAWTGPGANVLTF
DNA: TGTGCCAGCAGCGCCTGGACAGGGCCCGGGGCCAACGTCCTGACTTTC

V: TRBV6-5
size: NA
D: TRBD1
J: TRBJ1-5
CDR3: CASSTQGARQPQHF
DNA: TGTGCCAGCAGTACGCAGGGGGCCCGTCAGCCCCAGCATTTT

V: TRBV5-1
size: NA
D: NA
J: TRBJ2-2
CDR3: CASSSEWGEVFF
DNA: TGCGCCAGCAGCTCGGAATGGGGTGAGGTGTTTTTT

V: TRBV25-1
size: few
D: NA
J: TRBJ1-6
CDR3: CASSDSFKGNYYNSPLHF
DNA: TGTGCCAGCAGTGATTCGTTCAAGGGAAATTACTATAATTCACCCCTCCACTTT

V: TRBV7-2
size: NA
D: NA
J: TRBJ1-6
CDR3: CASSLVRGTNSPLHF
DNA: TGTGCCAGCAGCTTAGTAAGGGGGACTAATTCACCCCTCCACTTT

V: TRBV4-3
size: NA
D: NA
J: TRBJ1-4
CDR3: CASSQGLRLANEKLFF
DNA: TGCGCCAGCAGCCAGGGCCTTCGACTTGCTAATGAAAAACTGTTTTTT

V: TRBV3-1/TRBV3-2
size: NA
D: TRBD2
J: TRBJ2-7
CDR3: CASSQGLALTYEQYF
DNA: TGTGCCAGCAGCCAAGGACTAGCACTTACCTACGAGCAGTACTTC

V: TRBV27
size: NA
D: TRBD2
J: TRBJ2-7
CDR3: CASSQWTSGGYEQYF
DNA: TGTGCCAGCAGCCAGTGGACTAGCGGGGGGTACGAGCAGTACTTC

V: TRBV7-2
size: NA
D: NA
J: TRBJ1-5
CDR3: CASSLLGEGPQHF
DNA: TGTGCCAGCAGCTTACTCGGGGAGGGACCCCAGCATTTT

V: TRBV2
size: NA
D: NA
J: TRBJ1-1
CDR3: CASTARGRDTEAFF
DNA: TGTGCCAGCACTGCGCGGGGACGGGACACTGAAGCTTTCTTT

V: TRBV19
size: NA
D: NA
J: TRBJ2-2
CDR3: CASSIFGLSTGELFF
DNA: TGTGCCAGTAGTATTTTTGGGCTCAGCACCGGGGAGCTGTTTTTT

V: TRBV5-6
size: NA
D: TRBD2
J: TRBJ2-6
CDR3: CASGFRGGSGANVLTF
DNA: TGTGCCAGCGGATTCCGCGGGGGATCAGGGGCCAACGTCCTGACTTTC

V: TRBV2
size: NA
D: NA
J: TRBJ2-7
CDR3: CASSGQRAEQYF
DNA: TGTGCCAGCAGTGGACAGAGGGCCGAGCAGTACTTC

V: TRBV5-1
size: NA
D: TRBD1
J: TRBJ2-7
CDR3: CASTPATGAGEQYF
DNA: TGCGCCAGCACCCCCGCCACAGGGGCGGGCGAGCAGTACTTC

V: TRBV7-6
size: NA
D: TRBD2
J: TRBJ2-7
CDR3: CASSSQRGSYEQYF
DNA: TGTGCCAGCAGCTCCCAGCGGGGCTCCTACGAGCAGTACTTC

V: TRBV6-5
size: few
D: NA
J: TRBJ2-5
CDR3: CASSYNSAGIQETQYF
DNA: TGTGCCAGCAGTTACAACTCGGCGGGGATCCAAGAGACCCAGTACTTC

V: TRBV10-3
size: NA
D: TRBD1
J: TRBJ1-1
CDR3: CAISQTGANTEAFF
DNA: TGTGCCATCAGCCAGACAGGGGCAAACACTGAAGCTTTCTTT

V: TRBV9
size: NA
D: NA
J: TRBJ1-2
CDR3: CASSVATGLDGYTF
DNA: TGTGCCAGCAGCGTAGCTACAGGGTTGGATGGCTACACCTTC

V: TRBV5-8
size: once
D: NA
J: TRBJ1-2
CDR3: CASSHSAPDSNGYTF
DNA: TGTGCCAGCAGCCATTCCGCTCCGGATTCTAATGGCTACACCTTC

V: TRBV7-2
size: NA
D: TRBD2
J: TRBJ2-7
CDR3: CASSPGGGRYEQYF
DNA: TGTGCCAGCAGCCCCGGCGGGGGGAGATACGAGCAGTACTTC

V: TRBV5-6
size: NA
D: TRBD1
J: TRBJ1-2
CDR3: CASSLETGGLGGYGYTF
DNA: TGTGCCAGCAGCTTGGAGACAGGGGGCCTAGGGGGCTATGGCTACACCTTC

V: TRBV19
size: NA
D: NA
J: TRBJ2-7
CDR3: CASSIQDSYEQYF
DNA: TGTGCCAGTAGTATTCAAGACTCTTACGAGCAGTACTTC

V: TRBV10-2
size: NA
D: NA
J: TRBJ1-3
CDR3: CATKTGTGGGNTIYF
DNA: TGCGCCACCAAGACCGGGACCGGAGGAGGAAACACCATATATTTT

V: TRBV4-1
size: few
D: NA
J: TRBJ2-2
CDR3: CASSQQGGMAGELFF
DNA: TGCGCCAGCAGCCAACAGGGTGGGATGGCCGGGGAGCTGTTTTTT

V: TRBV6-5
size: NA
D: TRBD1
J: TRBJ1-2
CDR3: CASSSFGQGGDYGYTF
DNA: TGTGCCAGCAGTTCATTCGGACAGGGCGGAGACTATGGCTACACCTTC

V: TRBV7-6
size: few
D: NA
J: TRBJ1-1
CDR3: CASSLDGGGNTEAFF
DNA: TGTGCCAGCAGCTTAGACGGGGGAGGCAACACTGAAGCTTTCTTT

V: TRBV7-6
size: NA
D: NA
J: TRBJ1-4
CDR3: CASSSAGSSFNEKLFF
DNA: TGTGCCAGCAGCTCCGCCGGGTCCTCCTTTAATGAAAAACTGTTTTTT

V: TRBV2
size: NA
D: NA
J: TRBJ1-5
CDR3: CASRGPNSNQPQHF
DNA: TGTGCCAGCAGGGGACCGAATAGCAATCAGCCCCAGCATTTT